These 16 T cell receptor beta chains came from one sample sequenced in a study of blood T cell repertoires in COVID-19. TCRdb keeps only in-frame clones here, not all; method: immunoSEQ multiplex PCR. There are tens of thousands of clones in the sample; about 76% occur only once, and 25% to 30% lies in the top ten. Material for sequencing was peripheral blood. Receptor source: a woman aged 80 or older with active or convalescent COVID-19.

The table lists this clone with a count of one. The rearrangement links TRBV6-5 to TRBJ1-1; D is possibly TRBD1 (6 bases). V was cut by 10 bases and J by 3 bases, with 12 bases left in between. The CDR3 is 12 residues long. In germline, CDR1 is MNHEY, CDR2 SVGAGI. CDR3 loop: CATRQAHTEAFF. Written as DNA, the CDR3 is TGTGCCACTCGACAGGCCCACACTGAAGCTTTCTTT.

The chain employs TRBV3-1 (or the pseudogene TRBV3-2) and TRBJ1-1; D might be TRBD1 (5 bases). With 0 bases removed from V and 3 bases from J, the gap between germline ends came to 17 bases. The V gene's germline CDR1 is LGHDT and CDR2 YNNKEL (reference sequence). The CDR3 covers 17 residues. This CDR3 reads CASSQEDKEEVDTEAFF. The CDR3 nucleotides read TGTGCCAGCAGCCAAGAGGACAAGGAAGAGGTGGACACTGAAGCTTTCTTT.

The V gene is TRBV7-2, the J gene TRBJ2-5, with a tentative D call TRBD2 (5 bases). Trimming stripped 1 base from V and 7 bases from J, with 13 bases between. The CDR3 has 14 amino acids. Germline CDR1 is SGHTA and CDR2 is FQGNSA. The CDR3 DNA is TGTGCCAGCAGCTTAGAGGGCCCCCGGGGGACCCAGTACTTC. Its translation is CASSLEGPRGTQYF.

The genes are TRBV19 and TRBJ1-5; D is unresolved. This CDR3 is 17 amino acids long. Trimming stripped 3 bases from V and 2 bases from J, with 17 bases between. Germline V CDR1 and CDR2: LNHDA, SQIVND (reference sequence). The CDR3 sequence: CASSIRLASRGNQPQHF. CDR3 bases: TGTGCCAGTAGTATTCGGTTGGCGTCGAGGGGCAATCAGCCCCAGCATTTT.

The rearrangement uses TRBV5-5 and TRBJ1-2, with D perhaps matching TRBD1 (6 bases). V lost 4 bases to trimming and J lost 4 bases, with 14 bases between them. CDR1 and CDR2 from the germline V gene are SGHKS and YYEKEE (reference sequence). The CDR3 is made up of 14 amino acids. This CDR3 is CASSGGHLSYGYTF. The CDR3 DNA is TGTGCCAGCAGCGGGGGACACCTAAGCTATGGCTACACCTTC.

The chain carries TRBV5-1 and TRBJ1-1; 7 bases map to TRBD1. The ends lost 4 bases at V and 8 bases at J; junction bases unmatched: 14. This CDR3 has 15 residues. Germline CDR1 and CDR2: SGHRS and YFSETQ. In nucleotides, the CDR3 is TGCGCCAGCAGCCCCGGACGGTTTCAGGGGGTCGAAGCTTTCTTT. Translated, it gives CASSPGRFQGVEAFF.

V and J are TRBV5-1 and TRBJ2-3; D not certain. Germline CDR1 SGHRS, CDR2 YFSETQ. V was cut by 3 bases and J by 4 bases, with 9 bases left in between. This CDR3 has 13 amino acids. The CDR3 coding sequence is TGCGCCAGCAGCTACGATCTAGCAGATACGCAGTATTTT. This encodes CASSYDLADTQYF.

This chain uses TRBV10-3 with TRBJ2-7, with 9 bases lining up with TRBD1. The CDR3 has 16 residues. V gave up 0 bases and J gave up 6 bases; unmatched junction bases: 9. CDR1 ENHRY and CDR2 SYGVKD come from the germline V gene. This CDR3 reads CAISESGTGLGGEQYF. CDR3 DNA: TGTGCCATCAGTGAGTCAGGGACAGGGCTCGGCGGCGAGCAGTACTTC.

The chain links TRBV4-1 to TRBJ2-1; TRBD1 is a possible D gene (5 bases). CDR3 length: 14 residues. Germline CDR1 is MGHRA and CDR2 is YSYEKL. The V end lost 4 bases, the J end lost 8 bases, and 15 bases lay between the germline ends. The CDR3 protein is CASSLLGEGDEQFF. CDR3 DNA sequence: TGCGCCAGCAGCCTCCTAGGTGAAGGGGATGAGCAGTTCTTC.

The chain combines TRBV5-1 with TRBJ2-5, with TRBD2 matching 9 bases. V lost 2 bases and J lost 4; bases outside the gene matches: 9. Germline V lookup: CDR1 SGHRS, CDR2 YFSETQ. The CDR3 loop spans 16 amino acids. The CDR3, as DNA: TGCGCCAGCAGCTTAAGTGGCGGGGGGGTCCGAGAGACCCAGTACTTC. This encodes CASSLSGGGVRETQYF.

As to this clone: Other DNA sequences in this sample translate to the same CDR3. The V and J genes are TRBV11-3 and TRBJ2-3; D remains ambiguous. The CDR3 is 13 residues long. Germline assignment: CDR1 SGHNT and CDR2 YENEEA. Trimming left V 1 base short and J 3 bases short, with 5 bases between. The CDR3 sequence: CASSLGATDTQYF. The CDR3 nucleotides are TGTGCCAGCAGCTTAGGGGCAACAGATACGCAGTATTTT. Looking up the rest from reference TRBV11-3 and TRBJ2-3 gives the full variable domain: EAGVVQSPRYKIIEKKQPVAFWCNPISGHNTLYWYLQNLGQGPELLIRYENEEAVDDSQLPKDRFSAERLKGVDSTLKIQPAELGDSAVYLCASSLGATDTQYFGPGTRLTVL.

A note on this clone: Because the CDR3's place on the DNA is in doubt, the DNA is left out and the CDR3 is given as listed by TCRdb. V and J are TRBV2 and TRBJ1-6. The CDR3 is 15 residues long, counting both termini. Germline assignment: CDR1 SNHLY and CDR2 FYNNEI. This CDR3 reads CASILDRGSSSPLHF.

J is TRBJ2-3 and V is TRBV2; 15 bases agree with TRBD2. V lost 6 bases to trimming and J lost 8 bases; unmatched junction nucleotides: 6. The CDR3 sequence is 15 residues long. From germline, CDR1 is SNHLY and CDR2 FYNNEI. CDR3 nucleotide sequence: TGTGCCAGCAGAGGACTAGCGGGGGGGCCCAGTACGCAGTATTTT. This encodes CASRGLAGGPSTQYF.

Concerning this clone itself: The same CDR3 can be traced to other DNA sequences in this sample. The chain combines TRBV24-1 with TRBJ1-2, with 7 bases lining up with TRBD1. The CDR3 contains 12 residues. Germline assignment: CDR1 KGHDR and CDR2 SFDVKD. With 4 bases clipped from V and 5 bases from J, the junction kept 0 bases outside the gene matches. CDR3 nucleotide sequence: TGTGCCACCAGTGAGACAGGGTATGGCTACACCTTC. Its protein is CATSETGYGYTF.

The chain employs TRBV6-4 and TRBJ1-6, with D tentatively TRBD1 (6 bases). Germline V gene sequence: CDR1 MRHNA, CDR2 SNTAGT. This CDR3 contains 21 residues. Trimming pared 0 bases from V and 0 bases from J, leaving 21 bases between. This CDR3 is CASSDSSSGTRVSSYNSPLHF. CDR3 nucleotides: TGTGCCAGCAGTGACTCCTCTAGCGGGACACGGGTCAGCTCCTATAATTCACCCCTCCACTTT.

The V gene is TRBV28, the J gene TRBJ1-2; D gene unclear. CDR3 size: 13 residues. Trimming left V 8 bases short and J 3 bases short, with 13 bases between. Per the germline V gene, CDR1 is MDHEN and CDR2 is SYDVKM. This CDR3 is CASGKAGDYGYTF. The CDR3 DNA sequence: TGTGCCAGCGGGAAGGCCGGGGACTATGGCTACACCTTC.